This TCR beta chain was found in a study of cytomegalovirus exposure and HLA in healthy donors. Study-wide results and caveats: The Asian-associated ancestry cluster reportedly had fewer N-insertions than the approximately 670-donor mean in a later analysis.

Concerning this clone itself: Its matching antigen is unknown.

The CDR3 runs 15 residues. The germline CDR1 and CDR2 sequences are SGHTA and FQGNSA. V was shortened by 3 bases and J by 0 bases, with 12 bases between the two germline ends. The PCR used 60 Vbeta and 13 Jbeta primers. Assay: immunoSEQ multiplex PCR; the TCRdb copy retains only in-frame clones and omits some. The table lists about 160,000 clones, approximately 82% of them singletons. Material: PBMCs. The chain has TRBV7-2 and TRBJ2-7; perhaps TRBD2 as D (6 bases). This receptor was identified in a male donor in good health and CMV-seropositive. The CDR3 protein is CASSLTGESSYEQYF. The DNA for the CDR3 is TGTGCCAGCAGCTTGACGGGAGAGAGCTCCTACGAGCAGTACTTC.